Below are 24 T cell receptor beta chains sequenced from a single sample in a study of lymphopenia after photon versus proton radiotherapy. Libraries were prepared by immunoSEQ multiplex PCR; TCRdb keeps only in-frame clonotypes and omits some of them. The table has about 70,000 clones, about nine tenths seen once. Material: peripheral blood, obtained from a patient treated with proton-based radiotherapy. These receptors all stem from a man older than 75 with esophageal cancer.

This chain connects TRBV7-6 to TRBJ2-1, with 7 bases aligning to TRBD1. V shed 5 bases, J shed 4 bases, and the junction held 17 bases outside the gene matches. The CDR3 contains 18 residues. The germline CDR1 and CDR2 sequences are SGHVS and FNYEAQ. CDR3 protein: CASSLRSGTGVSYNEQFF. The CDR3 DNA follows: TGTGCCAGCAGCCTACGATCGGGAACAGGGGTTTCGTACAATGAGCAGTTCTTC.

DNA of the CDR3: TGTGCCAGCAGCCAGAAATTTAGTAGACAGCATAATGAAAAACTGTTTTTT. Its protein is CASSQKFSRQHNEKLFF. The chain employs TRBV11-2 and TRBJ1-4, with D perhaps TRBD1 (5 bases). Germline CDR1 is SGHAT and CDR2 is FQNNGV. CDR3 length: 17 residues. Trimming stripped 5 bases from V and 4 bases from J, with 20 bases between.

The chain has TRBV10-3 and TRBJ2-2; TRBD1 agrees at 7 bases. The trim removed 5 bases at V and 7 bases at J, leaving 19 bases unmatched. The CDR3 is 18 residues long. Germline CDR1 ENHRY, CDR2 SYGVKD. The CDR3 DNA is TGTGCCATCAGTTTGAGGCGGACAGGCCAGGAGACCAACGGGGAGCTGTTTTTT. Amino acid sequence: CAISLRRTGQETNGELFF.

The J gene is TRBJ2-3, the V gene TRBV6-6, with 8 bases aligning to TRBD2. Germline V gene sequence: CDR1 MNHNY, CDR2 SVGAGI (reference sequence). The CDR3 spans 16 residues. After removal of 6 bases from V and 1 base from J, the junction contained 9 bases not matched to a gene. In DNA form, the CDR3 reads TGTGCCAGCAGCCGAGGGACTAGTTCGGGCACAGATACGCAGTATTTT. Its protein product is CASSRGTSSGTDTQYF.

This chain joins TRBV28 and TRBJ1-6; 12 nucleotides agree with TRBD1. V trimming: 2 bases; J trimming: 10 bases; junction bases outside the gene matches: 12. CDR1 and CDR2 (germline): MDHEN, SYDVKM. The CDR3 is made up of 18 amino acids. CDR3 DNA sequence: TGTGCCAGCAGTTTAGGAGGGACAGGGGGCATGGGTGGATCACCCCTCCACTTT. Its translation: CASSLGGTGGMGGSPLHF.

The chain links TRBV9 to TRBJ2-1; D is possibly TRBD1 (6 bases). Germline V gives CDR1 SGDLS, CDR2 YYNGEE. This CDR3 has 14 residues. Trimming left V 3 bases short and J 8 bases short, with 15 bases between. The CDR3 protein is CASSAGVLIDEQFF. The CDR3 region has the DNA TGTGCCAGCAGCGCAGGGGTCCTTATTGATGAGCAGTTCTTC.

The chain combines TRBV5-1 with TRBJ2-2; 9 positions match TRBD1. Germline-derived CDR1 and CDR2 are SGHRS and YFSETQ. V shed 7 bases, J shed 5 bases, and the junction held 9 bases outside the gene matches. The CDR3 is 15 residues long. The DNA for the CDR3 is TGCGCCAGCGCGCCGACAGGGGGATATACCGGGGAGCTGTTTTTT. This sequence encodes CASAPTGGYTGELFF. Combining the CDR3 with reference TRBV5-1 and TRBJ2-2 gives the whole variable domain KAGVTQTPRYLIKTRGQQVTLSCSPISGHRSVSWYQQTPGQGLQFLFEYFSETQRNKGNFPGRFSGRQFSNSRSEMNVSTLELGDSALYLCASAPTGGYTGELFFGEGSRLTVL.

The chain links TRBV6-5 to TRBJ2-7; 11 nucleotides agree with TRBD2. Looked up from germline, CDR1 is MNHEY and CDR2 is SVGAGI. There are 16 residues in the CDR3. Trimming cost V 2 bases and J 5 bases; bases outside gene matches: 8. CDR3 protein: CASSYPLAGGGNEQYF. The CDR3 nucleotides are TGTGCCAGCAGTTACCCTTTAGCGGGAGGGGGGAACGAGCAGTACTTC.

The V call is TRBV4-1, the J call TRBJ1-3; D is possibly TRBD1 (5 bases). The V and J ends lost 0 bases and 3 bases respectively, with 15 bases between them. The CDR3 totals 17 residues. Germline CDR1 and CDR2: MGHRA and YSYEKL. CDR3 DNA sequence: TGCGCCAGCAGCCAAGATATTCGGAGGGACTTTGGAAACACCATATATTTT. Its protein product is CASSQDIRRDFGNTIYF.

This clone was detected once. This CDR3 is CASSFLQFRDGYGYTF. For the CDR3, the DNA is TGTGCCAGCAGCTTTCTCCAATTCAGGGATGGCTATGGCTACACCTTC. The J gene is TRBJ1-2, the V gene TRBV5-6; D may be TRBD1 (5 bases). The CDR3 totals 16 residues. CDR1 and CDR2 from the germline V gene are SGHDT and YYEEEE. V was shortened by 2 bases and J by 4 bases, with 18 bases between the two germline ends.

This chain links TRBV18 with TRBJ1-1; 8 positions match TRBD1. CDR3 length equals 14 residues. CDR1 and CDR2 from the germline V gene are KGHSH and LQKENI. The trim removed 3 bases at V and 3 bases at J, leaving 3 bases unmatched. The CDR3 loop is CASSPRTGYTEAFF. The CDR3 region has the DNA TGTGCCAGCTCACCCCGGACAGGGTACACTGAAGCTTTCTTT.

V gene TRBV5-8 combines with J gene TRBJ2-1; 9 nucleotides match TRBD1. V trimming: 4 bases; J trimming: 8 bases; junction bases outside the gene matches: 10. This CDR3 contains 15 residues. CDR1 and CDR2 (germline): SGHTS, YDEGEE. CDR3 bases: TGTGCCAGCAGCGCCCGGGACAGGGCTGAGGATGAGCAGTTCTTC. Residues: CASSARDRAEDEQFF.

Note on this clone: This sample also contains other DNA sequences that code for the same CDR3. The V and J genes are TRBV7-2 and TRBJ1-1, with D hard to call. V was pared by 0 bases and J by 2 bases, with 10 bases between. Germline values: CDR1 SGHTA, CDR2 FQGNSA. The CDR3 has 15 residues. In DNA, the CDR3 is TGTGCCAGCAGCTTAGCTATAGAGAGAAACACTGAAGCTTTCTTT. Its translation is CASSLAIERNTEAFF.

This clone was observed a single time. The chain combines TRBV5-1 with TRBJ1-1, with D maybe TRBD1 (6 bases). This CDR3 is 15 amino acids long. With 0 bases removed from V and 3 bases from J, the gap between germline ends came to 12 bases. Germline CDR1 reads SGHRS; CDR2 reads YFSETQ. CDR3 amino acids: CASSLEVQGYTEAFF. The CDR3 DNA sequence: TGCGCCAGCAGCTTGGAAGTACAGGGATACACTGAAGCTTTCTTT.

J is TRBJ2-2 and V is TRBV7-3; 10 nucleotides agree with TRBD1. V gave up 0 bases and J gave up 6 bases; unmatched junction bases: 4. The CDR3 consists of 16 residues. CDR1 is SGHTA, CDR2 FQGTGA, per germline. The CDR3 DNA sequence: TGTGCCAGCAGCTTAACGGGGACAGGGGTTGCCGGGGAGCTGTTTTTT. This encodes CASSLTGTGVAGELFF.

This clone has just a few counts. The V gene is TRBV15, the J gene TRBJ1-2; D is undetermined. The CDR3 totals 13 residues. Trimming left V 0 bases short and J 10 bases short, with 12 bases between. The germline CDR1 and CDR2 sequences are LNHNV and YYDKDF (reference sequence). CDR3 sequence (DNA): TGTGCCACCAGCAGAGATGGGGTTTTAGACTACACCTTC. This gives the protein CATSRDGVLDYTF.

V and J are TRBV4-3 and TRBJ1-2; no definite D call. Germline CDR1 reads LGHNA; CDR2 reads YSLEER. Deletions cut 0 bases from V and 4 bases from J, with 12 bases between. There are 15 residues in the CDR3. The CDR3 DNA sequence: TGCGCCAGCAGCCAAGAGGAAACAGCGCTCTATGGCTACACCTTC. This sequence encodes CASSQEETALYGYTF.

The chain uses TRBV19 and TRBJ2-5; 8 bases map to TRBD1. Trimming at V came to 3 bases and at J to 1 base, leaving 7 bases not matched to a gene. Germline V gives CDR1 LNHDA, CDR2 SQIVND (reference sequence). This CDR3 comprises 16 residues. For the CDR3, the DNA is TGTGCCAGTAGTATGGCCACAGGGGGACGCCAAGAGACCCAGTACTTC. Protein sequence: CASSMATGGRQETQYF.

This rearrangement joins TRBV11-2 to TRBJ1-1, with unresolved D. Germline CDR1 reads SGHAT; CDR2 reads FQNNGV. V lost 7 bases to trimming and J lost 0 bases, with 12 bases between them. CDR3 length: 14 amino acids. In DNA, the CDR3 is TGTGCCAGCATCATGACACCAATGAACACTGAAGCTTTCTTT. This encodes CASIMTPMNTEAFF. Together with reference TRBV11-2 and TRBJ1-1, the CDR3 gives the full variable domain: EAGVAQSPRYKIIEKRQSVAFWCNPISGHATLYWYQQILGQGPKLLIQFQNNGVVDDSQLPKDRFSAERLKGVDSTLKIQPAKLEDSAVYLCASIMTPMNTEAFFGQGTRLTVV.

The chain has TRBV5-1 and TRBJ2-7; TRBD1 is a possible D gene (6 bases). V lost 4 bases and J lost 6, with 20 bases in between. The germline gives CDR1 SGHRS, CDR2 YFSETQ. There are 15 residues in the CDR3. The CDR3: CASSPQQGVVGEQYF. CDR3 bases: TGCGCCAGCAGCCCTCAACAGGGTGTGGTGGGCGAGCAGTACTTC.

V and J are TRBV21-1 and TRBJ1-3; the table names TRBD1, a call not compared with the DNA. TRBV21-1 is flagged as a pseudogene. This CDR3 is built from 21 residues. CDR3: CASSKITDRLRKGAAGNTIYF. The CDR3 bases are TGTGCCAGCAGCAAAATTACGGACAGGCTTAGGAAGGGGGCCGCTGGAAACACCATATATTTT.

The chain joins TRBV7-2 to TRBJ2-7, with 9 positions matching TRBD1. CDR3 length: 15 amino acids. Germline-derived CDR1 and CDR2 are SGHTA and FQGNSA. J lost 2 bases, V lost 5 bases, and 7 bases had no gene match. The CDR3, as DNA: TGTGCCAGCAGCCGGGACAGGGAAGTGGCCTACGAGCAGTACTTC. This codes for CASSRDREVAYEQYF.

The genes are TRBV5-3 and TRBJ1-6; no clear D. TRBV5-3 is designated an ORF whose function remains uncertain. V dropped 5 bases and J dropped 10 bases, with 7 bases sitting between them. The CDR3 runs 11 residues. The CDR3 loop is CARSWESPLHF. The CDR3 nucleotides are TGTGCCAGAAGTTGGGAGTCACCCCTCCACTTT.

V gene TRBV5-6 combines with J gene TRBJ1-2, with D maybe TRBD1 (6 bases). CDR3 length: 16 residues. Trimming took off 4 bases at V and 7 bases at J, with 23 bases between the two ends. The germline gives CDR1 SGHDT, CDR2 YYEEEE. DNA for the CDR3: TGTGCCAGCAGCCAATGGGGAACAGGGAGGGAGAGTGGCTACACCTTC. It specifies CASSQWGTGRESGYTF.